Sequencing of this T cell receptor (beta chain) was carried out in a study of blood T cell repertoires in COVID-19 (dated by TCRdb to the early 2020s). For the study in its entirety: The collaborator samples originated in the United States, Italy and Spain and spanned the acute and convalescent phases of COVID-19. The prospective study material was composed of cDNA or gDNA derived from T cells, B-cell-depleted T cells, or PBMCs. Subjects who had been exposed to COVID-19, were actively infected with it, or had recovered from it provided the deeply sampled blood TCRbeta repertoires that made up the dataset. The repertoires were released in a freely available public database intended as a resource for research on the immune response to SARS-CoV-2. The samples were drawn from the first 160 participants of the ongoing ImmuneRACE study and from under 1,500 subjects provided by 6 global collaborators. A de-identified subject ID, COVID-19 status, age in years and sex were almost always included in the sample metadata. Where available, HLA class I and class II types were obtained from metadata supplied by the sample provider rather than from assay-based typing.

TCRbeta CDR3 regions were amplified from genomic DNA by means of the immunoSEQ Assay, a bias-controlled multiplex PCR. The source study handled its data this way. The number of nucleated cells in each sample was estimated from the amplification of reference gene primers within the assay. To quantify the absolute abundance of each unique TCRbeta CDR3 rearrangement, sequence reads were collapsed and filtered. Productive Simpson clonality was computed per sample as the square root of Simpson's diversity index over productive rearrangements. The clones in this table, taken by TCRdb from immuneACCESS, are in-frame only. Not every clone is retained; where verified, under half of the shortfall comes from an unresolved V gene, and the cause of the rest is unknown. V and J calls and clone size come straight from that table; D and trimming were deduced from the DNA. The sample table holds approximately 110,000 clones, of which about 75% were seen once. Clones ranked in the top ten supply 15% to 20% of the sample.

In the case of this clone: Its recognized antigen is unknown. No base-level quality is on record; no much larger clone is a single base apart.

The CDR3 holds 15 amino acids from the cysteine to the phenylalanine. CDR3 DNA is the only sequence kept; it has 45 bases, read in frame from the first base. V ends up 5 bases short and J 0 bases short, with an unmatched junction base count of 5. In the germline V gene (reference sequence), CDR1 corresponds to LNHDA and CDR2 to SQIVND. What the work shows at the level of the full study, not this receptor alone: Clinical and demographic metadata were provided uncurated, with the amount varying by source and participant.

Collaborating institutions collected whole blood in K2EDTA tubes following their own protocols. For TCRbeta analysis, collaborators shipped samples in one of three forms: frozen whole blood, isolated PBMCs, or DNA extracted from either of those sample types. Specimen: peripheral blood. Recombination linked TRBV19 to TRBJ2-7, with 9 bases matching TRBD1. The receptor's source is a woman in her 70s with acute or convalescent COVID-19. The base sequence is TGTGCCAGTAGTGTCGGGACAGGGAGCTCCTACGAGCAGTACTTC. It translates to CASSVGTGSSYEQYF.